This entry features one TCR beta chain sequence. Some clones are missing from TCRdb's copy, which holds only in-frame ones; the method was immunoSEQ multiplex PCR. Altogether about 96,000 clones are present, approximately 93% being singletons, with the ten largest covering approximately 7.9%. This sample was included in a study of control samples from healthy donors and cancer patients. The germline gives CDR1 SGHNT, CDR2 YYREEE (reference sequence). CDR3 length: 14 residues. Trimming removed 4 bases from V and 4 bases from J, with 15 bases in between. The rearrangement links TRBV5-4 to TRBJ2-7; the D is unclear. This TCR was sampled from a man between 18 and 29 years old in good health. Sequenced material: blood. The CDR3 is CASSGPLSGYEQYF. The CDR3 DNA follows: TGTGCCAGCAGCGGCCCACTTAGTGGGTACGAGCAGTACTTC.